The 4 T cell receptor beta chains below were found in one sample sequenced in a study of shared clonotypes between healthy human individuals. Using immunoSEQ multiplex PCR, the repertoire was profiled, and TCRdb retains in-frame clones only, with some absent. This sample has about 2.4 million clones, with approximately 93% found just once. The sample consisted of naive CD4+ T cells from PBMCs. Subset here: CD45RA+ positively selected. These receptors originate from a man aged 18 to 30 in good health. Some clones in this sample may be carry-over from other donors' samples.

The chain has TRBV7-6 and TRBJ2-7; TRBD1 aligns across 10 bases. Germline V gene lookup returns CDR1 SGHVS and CDR2 FNYEAQ. There are 17 residues in the CDR3. The J segment lost 3 bases and the V segment lost 5 bases, leaving 13 bases of the junction unmatched. DNA for the CDR3: TGTGCCAGCAGCATTGAGGACAGGGGGGTTCCTCTCTACGAGCAGTACTTC. Translating it yields CASSIEDRGVPLYEQYF.

V gene TRBV19 combines with J gene TRBJ1-5; no reliable D call. Germline CDR1 is LNHDA and CDR2 is SQIVND (reference sequence). V shed 5 bases and J shed 5 bases, with 7 bases lying between them. The CDR3 length is 12 residues. The DNA of the CDR3 is TGTGCCAGTAGTGCGCGGGATCAGCCCCAGCATTTT. Residues: CASSARDQPQHF. Combining the CDR3 with reference TRBV19 and TRBJ1-5 gives the whole variable domain DGGITQSPKYLFRKEGQNVTLSCEQNLNHDAMYWYRQDPGQGLRLIYYSQIVNDFQKGDIAEGYSVSREKKESFPLTVTSAQKNPTAFYLCASSARDQPQHFGDGTRLSIL.

The chain is built from TRBV28 and TRBJ2-1; maybe TRBD2 (5 bases). V dropped 6 bases and J dropped 5 bases, with 11 bases sitting between them. This CDR3 is built from 13 residues. Germline CDR1 reads MDHEN; CDR2 reads SYDVKM. As DNA, the CDR3 is TGTGCCAGCAGAGTCGGGAACGACAATGAGCAGTTCTTC. Amino acid sequence: CASRVGNDNEQFF.

The chain joins TRBV20-1 to TRBJ2-7, with D uncertain. The germline V gene has CDR1 DFQATT and CDR2 SNEGSKA (reference sequence). The CDR3 loop spans 11 amino acids. V was trimmed by 2 bases and J by 5 bases, leaving 7 bases between them. The DNA for the CDR3 is TGCAGTGCTAGATCTTCCCACGAGCAGTACTTC. Amino acids: CSARSSHEQYF.